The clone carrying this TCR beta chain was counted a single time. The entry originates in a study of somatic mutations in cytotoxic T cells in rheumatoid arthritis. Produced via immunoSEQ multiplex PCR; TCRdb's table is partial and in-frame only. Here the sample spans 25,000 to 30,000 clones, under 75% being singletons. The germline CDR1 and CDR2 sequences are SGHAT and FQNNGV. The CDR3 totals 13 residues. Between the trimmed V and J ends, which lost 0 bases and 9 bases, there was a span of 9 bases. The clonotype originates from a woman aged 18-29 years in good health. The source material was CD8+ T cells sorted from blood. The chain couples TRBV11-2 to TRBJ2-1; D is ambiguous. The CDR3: CASSLEASSEQFF. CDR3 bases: TGTGCCAGCAGCTTAGAGGCCAGCAGTGAGCAGTTCTTC.